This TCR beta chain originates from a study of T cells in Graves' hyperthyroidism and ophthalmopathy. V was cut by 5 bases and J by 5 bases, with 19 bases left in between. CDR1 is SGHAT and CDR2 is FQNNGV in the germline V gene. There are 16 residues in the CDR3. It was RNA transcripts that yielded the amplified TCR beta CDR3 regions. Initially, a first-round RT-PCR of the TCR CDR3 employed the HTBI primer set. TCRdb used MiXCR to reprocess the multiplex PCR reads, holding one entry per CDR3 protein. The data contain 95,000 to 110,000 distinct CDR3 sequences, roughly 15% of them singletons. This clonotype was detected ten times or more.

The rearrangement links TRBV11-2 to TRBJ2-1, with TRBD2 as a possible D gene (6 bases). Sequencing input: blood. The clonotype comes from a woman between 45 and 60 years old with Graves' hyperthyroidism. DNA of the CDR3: TGTGCCAGCAGCCTCACTACAACTAGCCTCAACAATGAGCAGTTCTTC. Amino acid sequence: CASSLTTTSLNNEQFF. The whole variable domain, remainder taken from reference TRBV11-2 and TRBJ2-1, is EAGVAQSPRYKIIEKRQSVAFWCNPISGHATLYWYQQILGQGPKLLIQFQNNGVVDDSQLPKDRFSAERLKGVDSTLKIQPAKLEDSAVYLCASSLTTTSLNNEQFFGPGTRLTVL.